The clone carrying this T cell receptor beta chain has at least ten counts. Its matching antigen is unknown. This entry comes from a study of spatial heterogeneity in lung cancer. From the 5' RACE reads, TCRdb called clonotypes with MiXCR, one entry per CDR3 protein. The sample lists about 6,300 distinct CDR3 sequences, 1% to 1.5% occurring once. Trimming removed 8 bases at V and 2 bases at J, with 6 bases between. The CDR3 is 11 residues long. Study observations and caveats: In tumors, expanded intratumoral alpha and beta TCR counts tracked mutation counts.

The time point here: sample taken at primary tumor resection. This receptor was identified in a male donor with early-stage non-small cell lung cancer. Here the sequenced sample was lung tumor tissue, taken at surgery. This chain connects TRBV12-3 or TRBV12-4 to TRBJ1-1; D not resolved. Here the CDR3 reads CASRANTEAFF. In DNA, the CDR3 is TGTGCCAGCCGAGCTAACACTGAAGCTTTCTTT.